This entry concerns a single T cell receptor (beta chain). Profiling relied on immunoSEQ multiplex PCR, and the TCRdb table lists in-frame clones only, not all of them. The sample lists about 160,000 clones, roughly 94% occurring once. Trimming stripped 2 bases from V and 0 bases from J, with 14 bases between. Germline V CDR1 and CDR2: MNHEY, SVGEGT. This CDR3 has 17 amino acids. The data originate from a study of control samples from healthy donors and cancer patients. This TCR came from a woman between 40 and 55 years old in good health. The sequenced sample consisted of blood. V and J are TRBV6-2 or TRBV6-3 and TRBJ1-5; D is uncertain. The CDR3 reads CASSYTVRGFSNQPQHF. In DNA form, the CDR3 reads TGTGCCAGCAGTTACACCGTGCGTGGTTTTAGCAATCAGCCCCAGCATTTT.